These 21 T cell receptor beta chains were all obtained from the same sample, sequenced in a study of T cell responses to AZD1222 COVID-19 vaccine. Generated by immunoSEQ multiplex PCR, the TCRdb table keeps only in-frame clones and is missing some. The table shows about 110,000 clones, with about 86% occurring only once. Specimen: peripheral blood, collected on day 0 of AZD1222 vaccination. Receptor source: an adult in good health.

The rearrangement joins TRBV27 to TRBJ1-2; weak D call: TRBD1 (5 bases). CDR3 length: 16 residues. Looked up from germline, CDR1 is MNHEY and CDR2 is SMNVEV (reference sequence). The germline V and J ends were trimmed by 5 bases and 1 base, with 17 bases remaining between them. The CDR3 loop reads CASSRLGGGVNYGYTF. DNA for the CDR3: TGTGCCAGCAGTCGACTGGGGGGGGGAGTTAACTATGGCTACACCTTC.

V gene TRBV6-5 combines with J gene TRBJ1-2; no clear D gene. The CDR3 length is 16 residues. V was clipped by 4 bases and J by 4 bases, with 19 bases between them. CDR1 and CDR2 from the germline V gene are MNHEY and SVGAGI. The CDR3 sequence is CASSSLLESPGYGYTF. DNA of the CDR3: TGTGCCAGCAGTTCCTTATTGGAATCGCCGGGCTATGGCTACACCTTC.

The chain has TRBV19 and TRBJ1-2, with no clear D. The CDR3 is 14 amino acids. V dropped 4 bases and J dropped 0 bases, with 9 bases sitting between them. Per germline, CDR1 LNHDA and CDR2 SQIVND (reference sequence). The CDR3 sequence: CASSRSSANYGYTF. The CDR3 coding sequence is TGTGCCAGTAGTAGGTCCAGCGCTAACTATGGCTACACCTTC.

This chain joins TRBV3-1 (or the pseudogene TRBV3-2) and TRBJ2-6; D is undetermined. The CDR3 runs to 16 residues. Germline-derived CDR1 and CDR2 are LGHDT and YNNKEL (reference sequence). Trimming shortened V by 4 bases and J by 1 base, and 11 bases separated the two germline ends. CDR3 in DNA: TGTGCCAGCAGCCCAACTGTGGTGTCTGGGGCCAACGTCCTGACTTTC. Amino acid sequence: CASSPTVVSGANVLTF.

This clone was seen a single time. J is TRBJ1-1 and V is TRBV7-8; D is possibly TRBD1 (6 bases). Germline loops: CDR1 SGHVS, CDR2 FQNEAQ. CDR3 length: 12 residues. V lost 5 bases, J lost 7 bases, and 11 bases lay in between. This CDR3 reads CASSPDRYEAFF. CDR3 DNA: TGTGCCAGCAGCCCGGACAGATATGAAGCTTTCTTT.

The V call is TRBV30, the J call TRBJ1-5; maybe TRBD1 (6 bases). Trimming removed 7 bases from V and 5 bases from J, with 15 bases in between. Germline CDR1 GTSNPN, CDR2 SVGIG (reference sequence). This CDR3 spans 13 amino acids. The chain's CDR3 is CAFGTRGDQPQHF. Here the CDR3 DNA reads TGTGCCTTCGGGACAAGGGGAGATCAGCCCCAGCATTTT.

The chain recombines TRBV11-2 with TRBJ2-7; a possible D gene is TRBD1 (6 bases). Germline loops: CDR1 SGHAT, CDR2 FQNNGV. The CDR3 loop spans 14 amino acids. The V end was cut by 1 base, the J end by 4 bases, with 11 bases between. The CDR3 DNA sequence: TGTGCCAGCAGCTTAGGACAGGACCTTTACGAGCAGTACTTC. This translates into CASSLGQDLYEQYF.

DNA for the CDR3: TGTGCCAGCAGTTACTCTCTCTCCTACGAGCAGTACTTC. This encodes CASSYSLSYEQYF. V is TRBV6-5 and J is TRBJ2-7; D gene uncertain. The CDR3 is 13 residues long. Germline CDR1 is MNHEY and CDR2 is SVGAGI. Trimming pared 0 bases from V and 0 bases from J, leaving 3 bases between.

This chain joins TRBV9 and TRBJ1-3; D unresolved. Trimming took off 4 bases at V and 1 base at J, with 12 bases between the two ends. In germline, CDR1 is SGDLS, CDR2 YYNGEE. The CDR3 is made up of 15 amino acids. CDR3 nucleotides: TGTGCCAGCAGCCCAACGGCAATTTCTGGAAACACCATATATTTT. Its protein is CASSPTAISGNTIYF.

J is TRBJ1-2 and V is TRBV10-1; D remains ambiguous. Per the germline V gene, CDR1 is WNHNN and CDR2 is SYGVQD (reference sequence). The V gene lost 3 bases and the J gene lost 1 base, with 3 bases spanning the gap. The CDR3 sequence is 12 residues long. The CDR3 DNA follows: TGCGCCAGCAGTGAAGTTAACTATGGCTACACCTTC. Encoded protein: CASSEVNYGYTF.

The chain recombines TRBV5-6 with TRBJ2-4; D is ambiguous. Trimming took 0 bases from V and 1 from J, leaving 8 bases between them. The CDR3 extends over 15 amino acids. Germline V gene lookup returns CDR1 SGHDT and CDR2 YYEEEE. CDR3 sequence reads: CASSLDSGAKNIQYF. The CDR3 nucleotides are TGTGCCAGCAGCTTGGATTCTGGGGCCAAAAACATTCAGTACTTC. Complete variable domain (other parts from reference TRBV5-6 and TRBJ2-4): DAGVTQSPTHLIKTRGQQVTLRCSPKSGHDTVSWYQQALGQGPQFIFQYYEEEERQRGNFPDRFSGHQFPNYSSELNVNALLLGDSALYLCASSLDSGAKNIQYFGAGTRLSVL.

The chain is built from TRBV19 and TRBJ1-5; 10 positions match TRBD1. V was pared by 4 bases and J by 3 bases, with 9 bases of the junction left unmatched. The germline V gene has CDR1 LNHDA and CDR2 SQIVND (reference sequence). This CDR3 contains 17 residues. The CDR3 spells CASSSSGQGKVNQPQHF. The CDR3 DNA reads TGTGCCAGTAGTAGTTCGGGACAGGGGAAGGTCAATCAGCCCCAGCATTTT.

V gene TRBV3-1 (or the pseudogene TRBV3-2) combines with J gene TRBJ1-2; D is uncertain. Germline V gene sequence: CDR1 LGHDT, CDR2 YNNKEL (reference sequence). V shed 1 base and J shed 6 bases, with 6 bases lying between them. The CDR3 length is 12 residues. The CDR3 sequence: CASSQAEDGYTF. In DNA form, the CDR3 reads TGTGCCAGCAGCCAAGCAGAAGATGGCTACACCTTC.

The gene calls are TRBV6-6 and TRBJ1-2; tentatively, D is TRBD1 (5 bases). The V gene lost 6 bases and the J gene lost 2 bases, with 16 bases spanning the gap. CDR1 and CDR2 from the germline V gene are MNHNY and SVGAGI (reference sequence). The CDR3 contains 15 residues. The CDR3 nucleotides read TGTGCCAGCAGAGAACCGGGGACGGCCAACTATGGCTACACCTTC. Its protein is CASREPGTANYGYTF.

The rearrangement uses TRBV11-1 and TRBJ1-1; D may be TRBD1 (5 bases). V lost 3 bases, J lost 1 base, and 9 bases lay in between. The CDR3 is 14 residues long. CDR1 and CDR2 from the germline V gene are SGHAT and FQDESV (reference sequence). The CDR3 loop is CASSFHGANTEAFF. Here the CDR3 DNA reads TGTGCCAGCAGCTTCCACGGGGCGAACACTGAAGCTTTCTTT.

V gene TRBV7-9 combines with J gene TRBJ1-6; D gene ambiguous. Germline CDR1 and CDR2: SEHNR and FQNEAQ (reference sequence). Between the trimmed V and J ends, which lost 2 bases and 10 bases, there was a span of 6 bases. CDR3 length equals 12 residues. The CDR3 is CASSLSRSPLHF. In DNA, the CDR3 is TGTGCCAGCAGCTTAAGTCGGTCACCCCTCCACTTT.

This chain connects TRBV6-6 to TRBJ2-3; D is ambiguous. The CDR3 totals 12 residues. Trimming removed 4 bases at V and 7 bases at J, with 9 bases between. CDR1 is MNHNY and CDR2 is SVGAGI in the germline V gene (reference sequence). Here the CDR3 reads CASSSGDNTQYF. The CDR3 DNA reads TGTGCCAGCAGTTCGGGTGACAATACGCAGTATTTT.

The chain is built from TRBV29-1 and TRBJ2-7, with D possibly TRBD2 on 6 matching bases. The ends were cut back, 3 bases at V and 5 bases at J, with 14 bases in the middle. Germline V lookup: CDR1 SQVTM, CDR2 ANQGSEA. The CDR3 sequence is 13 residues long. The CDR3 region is CSVEGGLIHEQYF. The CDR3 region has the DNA TGCAGCGTTGAGGGGGGACTGATCCACGAGCAGTACTTC.

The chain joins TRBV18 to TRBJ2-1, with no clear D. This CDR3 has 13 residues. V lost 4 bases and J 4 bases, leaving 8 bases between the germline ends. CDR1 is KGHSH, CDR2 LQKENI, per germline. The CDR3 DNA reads TGTGCCAGCTCACTGTCGCAATACAATGAGCAGTTCTTC. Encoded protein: CASSLSQYNEQFF.

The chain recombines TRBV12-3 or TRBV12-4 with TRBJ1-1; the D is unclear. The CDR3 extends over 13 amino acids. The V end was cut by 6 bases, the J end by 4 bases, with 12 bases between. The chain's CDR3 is CASSHYDGTEAFF. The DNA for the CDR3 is TGTGCCAGCAGCCATTATGACGGCACTGAAGCTTTCTTT.

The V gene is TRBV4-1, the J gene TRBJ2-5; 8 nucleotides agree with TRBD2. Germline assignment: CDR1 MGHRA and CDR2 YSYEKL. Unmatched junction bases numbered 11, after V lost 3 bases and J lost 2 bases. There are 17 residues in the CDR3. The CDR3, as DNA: TGCGCCAGCAGCCAGAATATGGCGGGGGGAGGGCAAGAGACCCAGTACTTC. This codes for CASSQNMAGGGQETQYF.